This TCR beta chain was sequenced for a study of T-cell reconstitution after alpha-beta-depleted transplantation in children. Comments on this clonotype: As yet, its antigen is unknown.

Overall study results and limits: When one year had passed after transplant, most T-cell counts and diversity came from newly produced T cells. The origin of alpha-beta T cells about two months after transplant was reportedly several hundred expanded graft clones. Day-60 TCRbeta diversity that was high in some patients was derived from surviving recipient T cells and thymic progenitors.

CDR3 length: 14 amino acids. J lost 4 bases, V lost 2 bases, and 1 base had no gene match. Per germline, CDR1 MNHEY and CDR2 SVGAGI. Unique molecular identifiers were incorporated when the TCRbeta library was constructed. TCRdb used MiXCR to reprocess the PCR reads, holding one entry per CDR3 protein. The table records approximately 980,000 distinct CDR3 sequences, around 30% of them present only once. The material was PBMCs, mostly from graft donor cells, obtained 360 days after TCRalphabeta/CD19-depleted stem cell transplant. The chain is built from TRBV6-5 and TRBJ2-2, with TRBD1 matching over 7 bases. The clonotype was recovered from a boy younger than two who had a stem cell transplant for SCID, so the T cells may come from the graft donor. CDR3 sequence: CASSYDRATGELFF. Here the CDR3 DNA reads TGTGCCAGCAGTTACGACAGGGCCACCGGGGAGCTGTTTTTT.